The clone carrying this T cell receptor beta chain showed up many times. CDR3 size: 15 residues. Trimming stripped 1 base from V and 7 bases from J, with 14 bases between. Per the germline V gene, CDR1 is SGHDT and CDR2 is YYEEEE. This entry comes from a study of T cells of healthy individuals. TCRdb reprocessed the 5' RACE reads via MiXCR and lists one record per CDR3 protein. The sample carries 75,000 to 95,000 distinct CDR3 sequences, more than 4.5% recorded once. The rearrangement joins TRBV5-6 to TRBJ1-4, with a tentative D call TRBD1 (5 bases). The sequence was collected from a female donor in good health. CDR3 nucleotides: TGTGCCAGCAGCTTGAGATCGGGGGTGCCTGAAAAACTGTTTTTT. Protein sequence: CASSLRSGVPEKLFF.